This T cell receptor beta chain was retrieved from a study of shared clonotypes between healthy human individuals. Study results and caveats: The study generally estimated greater richness for naive than memory subsets.

For every subset, genomic DNA was evenly distributed across several immunoSEQ plates. Clones were read by immunoSEQ multiplex PCR, and TCRdb kept only the in-frame ones, dropping some. The sample has about 2.1 million clones, just over 90% seen once. CDR1 and CDR2 (germline): SGHDN, FVKESK. The V segment lost 4 bases and the J segment 7 bases; nucleotides outside the gene matches: 10. This CDR3 has 16 amino acids. Only one count was recorded for this clone. Its specificity is not known. CD8 cells classed as naive were CD45RO-negative and positively selected for CCR7, excluding terminally differentiated effector memory CD45RA+ cells.

The receptor was derived from a man aged 18 to 30 in good health. Some clones in this sample may be carry-over from other donors' samples. This chain joins TRBV14 and TRBJ1-4; the match to TRBD1 covers 9 bases. Sample: naive CD8+ T cells from PBMCs. The CDR3 region has the DNA TGTGCCAGCAGCCCGTCACCTGGGACAGGGCCTGAAAAACTGTTTTTT. The encoded protein is CASSPSPGTGPEKLFF.